This T cell receptor (beta chain) was captured in a study of human T cells and chemical hapten exposure. Study conclusions and caveats: Clustering by CDR3 similarity yielded significantly more large clusters from expanded TCRs than controls.

The CDR3 extends over 15 amino acids. From germline, CDR1 is SGDLS and CDR2 YYNGEE. Trimming cost V 0 bases and J 4 bases; bases outside gene matches: 2. The library attached unique molecular identifiers to individual cDNA molecules. Via MiXCR, TCRdb re-called the RACE reads, giving one row per CDR3 protein. The sample has around 180,000 distinct CDR3 sequences, approximately 29% seen once; the top ten hold less than 3%. Indicated time point: pre-sensitization, week 0. This sample's treatment: therapeutic diphenylcyclopropenone sensitization with weekly scalp DPC. With respect to this clonotype: The antigen is undetermined.

The sequencing used whole blood, collected in connection with sensitization to the hapten diphenylcyclopropenone (DPC). The rearrangement links TRBV9 to TRBJ2-1; 9 bases fit TRBD2. The TCR comes from a woman aged 25 to 39 with alopecia areata. Some clones in this sample may be carry-over from other donors' samples. The CDR3 bases are TGTGCCAGCAGCGTAGACGCGGGAGGGTACAATGAGCAGTTCTTC. It yields the protein CASSVDAGGYNEQFF.